This T cell receptor (beta chain) emerged from a study of blood T cell repertoires in COVID-19. J was trimmed by 0 bases and V by 5 bases; bases with no gene match: 16. CDR3 length equals 20 residues. Germline V CDR1 and CDR2: SGHTA, FQGTGA. Original methodology: Amplifying reference gene primers gave estimates of nucleated cell counts. The repertoire was sequenced with immunoSEQ multiplex PCR; TCRdb's copy has only in-frame clones and lacks some. V and J calls and clone size are given by that table; D and trimming were obtained from the DNA. The sample lists about 150,000 clones, 80% to 90% occurring once.

The source of this sequence is a woman aged 65 to 85 with acute or convalescent COVID-19. Sequenced input: peripheral blood. V is TRBV7-3 and J is TRBJ2-6; 7 bases map to TRBD2. The CDR3 DNA is TGTGCCAGCAGCCCCCAATCGGTGGGGGGGTGGCTCTCTGGGGCCAACGTCCTGACTTTC. Encoded protein: CASSPQSVGGWLSGANVLTF.